A single sample gave rise to the 16 T cell receptor beta chains below, sequenced in a study. TRBV12-4/TRBJ1-2 clonotypes were amplified with adaptor-ligated barcode primers. Each CDR3 protein gets one entry after TCRdb re-called the multiplex PCR reads with MiXCR. The sample has 500 to 600 distinct CDR3 sequences, roughly 18% seen once; the top ten hold about 19%. The sorted Tregs were CD4+CD25+CD127-/low cells. Sequenced: tumor-infiltrating Tregs sorted from the breast tumor. The receptor source for this set is a female donor with breast cancer.

This clonotype is judged large (0.1 to 1%). This chain uses TRBV12-3 or TRBV12-4 with TRBJ1-2; TRBD1 might be the D (6 bases). Trimming stripped 2 bases from V and 6 bases from J, with 13 bases between. The CDR3 is 14 residues long. The DNA for the CDR3 is TGTGCCAGCAGTTTAAAGTTGGCAGGGGATGGCTACACCTTC. Its translation is CASSLKLAGDGYTF.

In this sample, this clonotype is medium-sized. The rearrangement joins TRBV12-3 or TRBV12-4 to TRBJ1-2; D gene uncertain. V dropped 4 bases and J dropped 1 base, with 19 bases sitting between them. The CDR3 has 17 residues. The CDR3: CASSSKIPGLGNYGYTF. CDR3 bases: TGTGCCAGCAGTTCGAAAATCCCAGGTTTGGGTAACTATGGCTACACCTTC.

By sample fraction, this clonotype is medium-sized. This rearrangement joins TRBV12-3 or TRBV12-4 to TRBJ1-2, with D hard to call. V was clipped by 3 bases and J by 6 bases, with 11 bases between them. The CDR3 totals 13 residues. The CDR3 DNA sequence: TGTGCCAGCAGTTTTGGGGAGAGGGATGGCTACACCTTC. It yields the protein CASSFGERDGYTF.

By frequency in the sample, this clonotype is large. The gene calls are TRBV12-3 or TRBV12-4 and TRBJ1-2, with 7 bases matching TRBD1. The junction had 4 bases not matched to a gene; V was cut back by 5 bases and J by 4 bases. This CDR3 spans 13 amino acids. CDR3 sequence: CASSLRDSYGYTF. DNA for the CDR3: TGTGCCAGCAGTCTGCGGGACAGCTATGGCTACACCTTC.

Judged by abundance, this clonotype is large. J is TRBJ1-2 and V is TRBV12-3 or TRBV12-4; D is perhaps TRBD1 (5 bases). The ends were cut back, 4 bases at V and 8 bases at J, with 8 bases in the middle. The CDR3 totals 11 residues. The CDR3 nucleotides are TGTGCCAGCAGTTCTGGGGACGGCTACACCTTC. It codes for CASSSGDGYTF.

The table lists this clonotype with many counts. This chain joins TRBV12-3 or TRBV12-4 and TRBJ1-2; 9 bases agree with TRBD1. Trimming cost V 8 bases and J 9 bases; bases outside gene matches: 7. This CDR3 has 12 residues. This CDR3 is CASLGQGLSYTF. DNA of the CDR3: TGTGCCAGCCTCGGACAGGGGCTGAGCTACACCTTC.

Within the sample, this clonotype is medium-sized. The rearrangement links TRBV12-3 or TRBV12-4 to TRBJ1-2; no reliable D call. The CDR3 loop spans 13 amino acids. Trimming took 6 bases from V and 8 from J, leaving 16 bases between them. The CDR3 nucleotides read TGTGCCAGCAGCTCGAGGTCGGTCCGGGGCTACACCTTC. It translates to CASSSRSVRGYTF.

The V and J genes are TRBV12-3 or TRBV12-4 and TRBJ1-2; TRBD1 matches 7 bases. Trimming removed 6 bases from V and 3 bases from J; junction bases left unmatched: 4. The CDR3 loop spans 13 amino acids. The DNA for the CDR3 is TGTGCCAGCAGCAGGACAGGCGACTATGGCTACACCTTC. This codes for CASSRTGDYGYTF.

This clonotype counts as large. The chain is built from TRBV12-3 or TRBV12-4 and TRBJ1-2; no clear D gene. With 2 bases removed from V and 0 bases from J, the gap between germline ends came to 4 bases. CDR3 length equals 13 residues. CDR3 bases: TGTGCCAGCAGTTTAACGACTAACTATGGCTACACCTTC. It translates to CASSLTTNYGYTF.

V is TRBV12-3 or TRBV12-4 and J is TRBJ1-2, with TRBD1 matching 9 bases. V trimming: 7 bases; J trimming: 1 base; junction bases outside the gene matches: 7. This CDR3 contains 15 residues. CDR3 protein: CASTVGTGNNYGYTF. CDR3 sequence (DNA): TGTGCCAGCACAGTCGGGACAGGGAATAACTATGGCTACACCTTC.

The genes are TRBV12-3 or TRBV12-4 and TRBJ1-2; D is unclear. Trimming removed 6 bases from V and 5 bases from J, with 16 bases in between. There are 14 residues in the CDR3. The DNA for the CDR3 is TGTGCCAGCAGACTGGAGCAGGACCCTTATGGCTACACCTTC. Translating gives CASRLEQDPYGYTF.

This clonotype is large within its sample. The V call is TRBV12-3 or TRBV12-4, the J call TRBJ1-2; no firm D call. The CDR3 consists of 14 residues. V lost 1 base to trimming and J lost 4 bases, with 10 bases between them. CDR3 DNA sequence: TGTGCCAGCAGTTTAGAGGGTGAGATCTATGGCTACACCTTC. Protein sequence: CASSLEGEIYGYTF.

This clonotype is large. The chain is built from TRBV12-3 or TRBV12-4 and TRBJ1-2, with 7 bases lining up with TRBD1. The CDR3 is 14 amino acids. The J segment lost 5 bases and the V segment lost 6 bases, leaving 9 bases of the junction unmatched. CDR3 sequence reads: CASSFPTGEYGYTF. The CDR3 DNA follows: TGTGCCAGCAGCTTCCCAACAGGGGAATATGGCTACACCTTC.

Judged by abundance, this clonotype is medium-sized. The chain carries TRBV12-3 or TRBV12-4 and TRBJ1-2; tentatively, D is TRBD1 (5 bases). The CDR3 length is 12 residues. Between the trimmed V and J ends, which lost 5 bases and 4 bases, there was a span of 8 bases. The CDR3 here is CASSKTVYGYTF. CDR3 DNA sequence: TGTGCCAGCAGTAAGACAGTCTATGGCTACACCTTC.

This clonotype is medium-sized in the sample. The chain carries TRBV12-3 or TRBV12-4 and TRBJ1-2; the D gene is possibly TRBD1 (6 bases). V was cut by 6 bases and J by 0 bases, with 14 bases left in between. This CDR3 spans 15 amino acids. CDR3 in DNA: TGTGCCAGCAGCTCCGGACAGAATACTAACTATGGCTACACCTTC. Translated: CASSSGQNTNYGYTF.

By sample share, this clonotype is large (0.1 to 1%). The genes are TRBV12-3 or TRBV12-4 and TRBJ1-2, with TRBD1 identical over 8 bases. V lost 0 bases to trimming and J lost 8 bases; unmatched junction nucleotides: 5. The CDR3 has 14 residues. The CDR3 nucleotides are TGTGCCAGCAGTTTAGCGCGACAGGGGACGGGCTACACCTTC. The encoded protein is CASSLARQGTGYTF.